The subject of this entry is one T cell receptor beta chain. The antigen is undetermined. The entry originates in a study of T cell responses to AZD1222 COVID-19 vaccine. Study conclusions and caveats: The sample set comprised mostly white British donors with more females, and clonal diversity was possibly underestimated. Repertoire sampling happened only post peak T cell response. Of spike-specific TCRs, nearly half reportedly target regions left unmutated in variants.

Germline V gene data show CDR1 as SGHTA and CDR2 as FQGTGA. This CDR3 spans 13 amino acids. The V end was cut by 2 bases, the J end by 9 bases, with 10 bases between. Generated by immunoSEQ multiplex PCR, the TCRdb table keeps only in-frame clones and is missing some. The data contain about 97,000 clones, 91% of them singletons. Sequences were derived from peripheral blood, sampled on day 0 of AZD1222 vaccination. The clonotype comes from an adult in good health. The rearrangement joins TRBV7-3 to TRBJ1-4; D is ambiguous. As DNA, the CDR3 is TGTGCCAGCAGCTTACAACCCCGGCAAAAACTGTTTTTT. It is translated as CASSLQPRQKLFF. The full variable domain, completed using reference TRBV7-3 and TRBJ1-4, is GAGVSQTPSNKVTEKGKYVELRCDPISGHTALYWYRQSLGQGPEFLIYFQGTGAADDSGLPNDRFFAVRPEGSVSTLKIQRTERGDSAVYLCASSLQPRQKLFFGSGTQLSVL.